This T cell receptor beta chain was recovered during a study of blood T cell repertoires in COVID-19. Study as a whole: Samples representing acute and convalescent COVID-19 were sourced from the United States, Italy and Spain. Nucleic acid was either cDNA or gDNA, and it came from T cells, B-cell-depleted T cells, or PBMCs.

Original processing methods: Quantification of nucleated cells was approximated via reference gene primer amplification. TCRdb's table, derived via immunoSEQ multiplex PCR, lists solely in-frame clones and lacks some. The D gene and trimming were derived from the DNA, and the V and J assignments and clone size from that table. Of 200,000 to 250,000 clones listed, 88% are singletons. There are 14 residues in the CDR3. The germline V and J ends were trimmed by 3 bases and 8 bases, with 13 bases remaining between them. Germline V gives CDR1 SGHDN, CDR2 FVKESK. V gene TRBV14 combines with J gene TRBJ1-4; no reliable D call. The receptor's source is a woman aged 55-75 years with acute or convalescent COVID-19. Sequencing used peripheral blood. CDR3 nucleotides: TGTGCCAGCAGCCAGGAGGGAGATCAGGAAAAACTGTTTTTT. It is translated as CASSQEGDQEKLFF.